This TCR beta chain was identified in a study of shared clonotypes between healthy human individuals. The donors were adults (healthy and HIV-negative) with no recent acute infections or vaccinations. Using immunoSEQ multiplex PCR, the repertoire was profiled, and TCRdb retains in-frame clones only, with some absent. In the table there are approximately 1.5 million clones, 98% of which are singletons. CDR3 length: 14 amino acids. Germline V gives CDR1 MDHEN, CDR2 SYDVKM. V lost 6 bases, J lost 2 bases, and 7 bases stayed unmatched. The chain has TRBV28 and TRBJ2-7; 7 nucleotides line up with TRBD1. This TCR derives from a young man in good health. What was sequenced was naive CD4+ T cells sorted from blood. Subset specified: CD45RA+ positively selected. CDR3 sequence (DNA): TGTGCCAGCAGGGAGACAGGGCACCCCTACGAGCAGTACTTC. Residues: CASRETGHPYEQYF.